A single TCR beta chain is shown here with its context. RNA transcripts provided the source from which TCR beta CDR3 regions were amplified. First-round RT-PCR targeting the TCR CDR3 was performed with the HTBI primer set. TCRdb ran MiXCR on the multiplex PCR reads and lists one entry per CDR3 protein. Of approximately 700,000 distinct CDR3 sequences detected, about 45% appear once; the ten largest clones hold less than 8.5%. Per germline, CDR1 MGHDK and CDR2 SYGVNS. The CDR3 extends over 13 amino acids. Trimming shortened V by 1 base and J by 4 bases, and 5 bases separated the two germline ends. This sample stems from a study of T cells in Graves' hyperthyroidism and ophthalmopathy.

The receptor was isolated from an adult man with Graves' disease, either hyperthyroidism or ophthalmopathy (not recorded which). The V gene is TRBV25-1, the J gene TRBJ1-3, with D unclear. The material sequenced was peripheral blood or thyroid tissue (not recorded which). In nucleotides, the CDR3 is TGTGCCAGCAGTGAATTGAGGGGAAACACCATATATTTT. It is translated as CASSELRGNTIYF.